These 5 T cell receptor beta chains share one sample of origin, sequenced in a study of graft-versus-host responses after intestinal transplantation. Clones were read by immunoSEQ multiplex PCR, and TCRdb kept only the in-frame ones, dropping some. Of about 8,900 clones in the sample, approximately 26% were seen once. CFSE-labeled responder cells (roughly 200,000) were plated with roughly 200,000 irradiated, violet-dye-labeled stimulator cells. Here the sequenced sample was alloreactive CD8+ T cells from a mixed lymphocyte reaction culture, taken before transplantation. The subset is: CFSE-low proliferating T cells sorted from roughly 6-day pre-transplant mixed lymphocyte reaction (GvH or HvG direction). The receptors come from a human patient who was an organ donor for intestinal transplantation.

J is TRBJ1-3 and V is TRBV30; D is uncertain. The ends were cut back, 5 bases at V and 3 bases at J, with 17 bases in the middle. Per germline, CDR1 GTSNPN and CDR2 SVGIG (reference sequence). There are 15 residues in the CDR3. The CDR3 sequence: CAWGPVGGFGNTIYF. The CDR3 region has the DNA TGTGCCTGGGGCCCAGTTGGCGGCTTTGGAAACACCATATATTTT. Supplemented by reference TRBV30 and TRBJ1-3, the full variable domain reads SQTIHQWPATLVQPVGSPLSLECTVEGTSNPNLYWYRQAAGRGLQLLFYSVGIGQISSEVPQNLSASRPQDRQFILSSKKLLLSDSGFYLCAWGPVGGFGNTIYFGEGSWLTVV.

This clone is classed as large. The chain has TRBV5-1 and TRBJ2-1, with TRBD1 identical over 8 bases. V lost 7 bases to trimming and J lost 7 bases; unmatched junction nucleotides: 10. Germline CDR1 reads SGHRS; CDR2 reads YFSETQ. The CDR3 runs 14 residues. CDR3 in amino acids: CASQDMDRVNEQFF. In nucleotides, the CDR3 is TGCGCCAGCCAAGACATGGACAGGGTGAATGAGCAGTTCTTC.

This clone has a handful of counts. At one boundary the junction diverges from the germline segment, which might be a read error. J is TRBJ1-1 and V is TRBV10-3, with D possibly being TRBD1 (5 bases). The CDR3 is made up of 15 amino acids. Germline values: CDR1 ENHRY, CDR2 SYGVKD. DNA of the CDR3: TGTGCCAGCAGTTACTCGGGACGGCTGAACACTGAAGCTTTCTTT. Protein sequence: CASSYSGRLNTEAFF.

The V gene is TRBV6-6, the J gene TRBJ1-1, with unresolved D. The CDR3 totals 12 residues. CDR1 and CDR2 from the germline V gene are MNHNY and SVGAGI (reference sequence). V shed 2 bases and J shed 4 bases, with 5 bases lying between them. CDR3 in DNA: TGTGCCAGCAGTTACGGCCGCACTGAAGCTTTCTTT. Its protein is CASSYGRTEAFF.

This chain uses TRBV27 with TRBJ1-2, with D possibly TRBD1 on 5 matching bases. The CDR3 extends over 15 amino acids. CDR1 and CDR2 (germline): MNHEY, SMNVEV (reference sequence). Trimming removed 5 bases from V and 5 bases from J, with 18 bases in between. The chain's CDR3 is CASSLSDTGVYGYTF. CDR3 nucleotide sequence: TGTGCCAGCAGTCTCTCGGACACGGGGGTATATGGCTACACCTTC.